The TCR beta chain described here comes from a study of shared clonotypes between healthy human individuals. V gave up 8 bases and J gave up 1 base, with 12 bases separating them. Germline V gene sequence: CDR1 MNHEY, CDR2 SVGAGI. There are 13 residues in the CDR3. CD4+ cells underwent separation, giving CD45RA+ naive and CD45RA-negative memory subsets. Libraries were prepared by immunoSEQ multiplex PCR; TCRdb keeps only in-frame clonotypes and omits some of them. The sample lists roughly 2.5 million clones; more than 90% were seen once. This clone has a single count. The same CDR3 arises from other DNA sequences in this sample as well.

The source of this sequence is a man aged 18 to 35 in good health. The chain carries TRBV6-5 and TRBJ2-7, with D uncertain. The sample comprised naive CD4+ T cells sorted from blood. Noted subset: CD45RA+ positively selected. DNA of the CDR3: TGTGCCAGCTCAAGTGGTGGGTCCTACGAGCAGTACTTC. Its translation is CASSSGGSYEQYF.